This TCR beta chain was retrieved from a study of T cell responses to AZD1222 COVID-19 vaccine. On the study more broadly: Investigators merged groups given second doses at roughly 4 or roughly 12 weeks.

Losses at the gene ends were 2 bases for V and 4 bases for J; bases not matched to a gene: 8. The germline V gene has CDR1 SGHNT and CDR2 YYREEE (reference sequence). The CDR3 extends over 15 amino acids. As concerns this clone: Its antigen is as yet unknown.

General study results and limits: Within unmutated variant regions lay the reported targets of nearly half of spike-specific TCRs. White British people made up most donors, females outnumbered males, and clonal diversity was possibly underestimated. Vaccine-associated CD4 TCRs spanned spike, dominant at 160-218 and 743-854.

Libraries were prepared by immunoSEQ multiplex PCR; TCRdb keeps only in-frame clonotypes and omits some of them. The sample holds 100,000 to 150,000 clones, 88% seen once. V is TRBV5-4 and J is TRBJ2-7; 8 nucleotides align to TRBD2. This sample comprised peripheral blood, obtained on day 0 of AZD1222 vaccination. The source of this sequence is an adult in good health. CDR3 residues: CASSFGAGGLYEQYF. CDR3 sequence (DNA): TGTGCCAGCAGCTTCGGGGCGGGGGGTCTATACGAGCAGTACTTC.